This T cell receptor beta chain was sequenced in a study of human T cells and chemical hapten exposure. Findings and limits, study-wide: Expanded TCRs produced significantly more large CDR3 similarity clusters than controls did.

Time point of the sample: patch test 2, 6 weeks after DPC sensitization. Treatment defined: therapeutic diphenylcyclopropenone sensitization with weekly scalp DPC. From germline, CDR1 is MNHEY and CDR2 SMNVEV (reference sequence). V shed 5 bases and J 2 bases; nucleotides not matched to a gene: 7. The CDR3 is made up of 15 amino acids. TCRdb passed the RACE reads through MiXCR, listing each CDR3 protein once. Here the sample spans about 82,000 distinct CDR3 sequences, 6.5% to 8.5% being singletons. This clonotype has at least ten counts. Its antigen is still unknown. The receptor was isolated from a woman in her twenties or thirties with alopecia areata. Some clones in this sample may be carry-over from other donors' samples. This chain links TRBV27 with TRBJ1-2, with 8 nucleotides matching TRBD1. The sequencing used whole blood, collected in connection with sensitization to the hapten diphenylcyclopropenone (DPC). Here the CDR3 DNA reads TGTGCCAGCAGTCCCCTGCGACAGGGGAACTATGGCTACACCTTC. It specifies CASSPLRQGNYGYTF.